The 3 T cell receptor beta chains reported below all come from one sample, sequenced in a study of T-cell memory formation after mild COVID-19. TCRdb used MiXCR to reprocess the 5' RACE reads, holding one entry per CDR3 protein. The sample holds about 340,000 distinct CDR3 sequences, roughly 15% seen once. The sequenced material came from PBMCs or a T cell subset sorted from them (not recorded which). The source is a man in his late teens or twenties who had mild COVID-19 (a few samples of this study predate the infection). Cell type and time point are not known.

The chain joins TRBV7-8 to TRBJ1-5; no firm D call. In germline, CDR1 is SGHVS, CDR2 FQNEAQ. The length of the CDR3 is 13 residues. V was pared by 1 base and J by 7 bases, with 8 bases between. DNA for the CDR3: TGTGCCAGCAGCTTAGGACTCGGCCAGCCCCAGCATTTT. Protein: CASSLGLGQPQHF.

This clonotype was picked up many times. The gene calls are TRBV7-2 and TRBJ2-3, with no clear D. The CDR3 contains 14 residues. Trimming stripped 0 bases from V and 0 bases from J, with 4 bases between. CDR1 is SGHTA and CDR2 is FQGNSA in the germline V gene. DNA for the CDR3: TGTGCCAGCAGCTTAGCGGCTAGCACAGATACGCAGTATTTT. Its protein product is CASSLAASTDTQYF.

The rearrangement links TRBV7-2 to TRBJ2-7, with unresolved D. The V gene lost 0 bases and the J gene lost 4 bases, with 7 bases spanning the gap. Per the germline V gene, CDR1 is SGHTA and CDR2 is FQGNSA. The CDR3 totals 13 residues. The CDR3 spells CASSLALAYEQYV. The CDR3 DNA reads TGTGCCAGCAGCTTAGCGCTCGCGTACGAGCAGTACGTC.